This T cell receptor beta chain appears in the sequencing data of a study of metastatic and nonmetastatic thyroid tumors. At the level of the study: Patients with malignant and benign thyroid disease provided blood and tumor or nodule tissue, whose repertoires were compared.

With MiXCR, TCRdb reprocessed the PCR reads. Here the sample spans some 20,000 clones, 32% being singletons. Trimming took 3 bases from V and 6 from J, leaving 14 bases between them. Per germline, CDR1 LNHDA and CDR2 SQIVND (reference sequence). The CDR3 totals 15 residues. Until they underwent thyroid surgery, no patient had received any treatment. The rearrangement joins TRBV19 to TRBJ2-2; D is perhaps TRBD1 (6 bases). Sequenced material: adjacent normal tissue. The sequence derives from a female donor with papillary thyroid cancer or a benign thyroid nodule (not recorded which). Some clones in this sample may be carry-over from other donors' samples. This CDR3 is CASSIRGISAGELFF. The CDR3 coding sequence is TGTGCCAGTAGTATCAGGGGAATAAGTGCCGGGGAGCTGTTTTTT.